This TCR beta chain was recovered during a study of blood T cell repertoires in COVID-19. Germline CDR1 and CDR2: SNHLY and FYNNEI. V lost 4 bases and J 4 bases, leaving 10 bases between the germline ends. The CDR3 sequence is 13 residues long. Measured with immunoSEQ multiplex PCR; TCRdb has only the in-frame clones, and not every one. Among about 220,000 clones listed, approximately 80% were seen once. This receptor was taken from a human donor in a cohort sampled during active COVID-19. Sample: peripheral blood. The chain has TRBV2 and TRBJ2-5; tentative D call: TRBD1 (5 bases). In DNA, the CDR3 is TGTGCCAGCAGTGGACAGTTGGGAGAGACCCAGTACTTC. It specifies CASSGQLGETQYF.